This T cell receptor (beta chain) was retrieved from a study of OX40 agonist ivuxolimab in advanced cancers. General study points: Expanded peripheral T-cell antigen specificity went undetermined.

A word on this clone: Antigen: not known.

Generated by immunoSEQ multiplex PCR, the TCRdb table keeps only in-frame clones and is missing some. Among over 70,000 clones, about 88% were seen once, and the ten largest hold 0.25% to 0.3%. The CDR3 extends over 16 amino acids. With 3 bases clipped from V and 6 bases from J, the junction kept 11 bases outside the gene matches. CDR1 and CDR2 (germline): SGDLS, YYNGEE. The rearrangement joins TRBV9 to TRBJ1-1; 10 bases align to TRBD1. The starting material was CD4+ or CD8+ T cells sorted from blood, obtained in a trial of the OX40 agonist ivuxolimab. The sequence was collected from an adult with an advanced solid tumor such as melanoma, head and neck, liver or kidney cancer. The CDR3 protein is CASSAVGTGVLAEAFF. The DNA for the CDR3 is TGTGCCAGCAGCGCAGTCGGGACAGGGGTTTTGGCTGAAGCTTTCTTT.